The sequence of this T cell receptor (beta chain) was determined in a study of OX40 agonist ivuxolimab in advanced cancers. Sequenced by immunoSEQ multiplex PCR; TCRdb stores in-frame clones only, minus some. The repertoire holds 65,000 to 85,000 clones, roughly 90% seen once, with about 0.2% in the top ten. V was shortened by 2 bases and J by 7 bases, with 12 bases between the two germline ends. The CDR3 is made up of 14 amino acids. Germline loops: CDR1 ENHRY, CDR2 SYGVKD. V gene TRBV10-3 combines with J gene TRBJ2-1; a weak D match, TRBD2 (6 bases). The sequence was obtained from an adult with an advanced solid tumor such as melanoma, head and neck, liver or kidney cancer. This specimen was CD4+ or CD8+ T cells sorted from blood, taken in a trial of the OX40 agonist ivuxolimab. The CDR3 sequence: CAISEGWTTNEQFF. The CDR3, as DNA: TGTGCCATCAGTGAGGGCTGGACTACAAATGAGCAGTTCTTC.